These T cell receptor beta chains were read from a single sample in a study of radiotherapy plus CTLA-4 blockade in lung cancer. Using immunoSEQ multiplex PCR, the repertoire was profiled, and TCRdb retains in-frame clones only, with some absent. The sample has 55,000 to 75,000 clones; around 69% are singletons. Sequenced material: peripheral blood, taken from a patient treated with radiotherapy plus ipilimumab. Source of these receptors: a human donor with non-small cell lung cancer whose response to radiotherapy plus ipilimumab could not be evaluated. Some clones in this sample may be carry-over from other donors' samples. The CDR3 runs from the conserved cysteine through the conserved F or W. The D gene is left open where the match is weak. Some rows mark clone size as missing; the rest say once, few, many or name a class of expanded clone.

V: TRBV9
size: NA
D: NA
J: TRBJ2-7
CDR3: CASSPSSAGTSYEQYF
DNA: TGTGCCAGCAGCCCCAGTAGCGCGGGGACTTCCTACGAGCAGTACTTC

V: TRBV30
size: NA
D: TRBD1
J: TRBJ1-3
CDR3: CAWRGQGTGNTIYF
DNA: TGTGCCTGGAGAGGACAGGGGACTGGAAACACCATATATTTT

V: TRBV7-2
size: NA
D: TRBD1
J: TRBJ1-1
CDR3: CASSLGGTGGMNTEAFF
DNA: TGTGCCAGCAGCTTAGGTGGGACAGGGGGCATGAACACTGAAGCTTTCTTT

V: TRBV7-9
size: NA
D: NA
J: TRBJ1-6
CDR3: CASSLGWGDYNSPLHF
DNA: TGTGCCAGCAGCTTAGGCTGGGGCGACTATAATTCACCCCTCCACTTT

V: TRBV5-1
size: NA
D: NA
J: TRBJ2-3
CDR3: CASRGSTDTQYF
DNA: TGCGCCAGCAGGGGCAGCACAGATACGCAGTATTTT

V: TRBV9
size: NA
D: TRBD2
J: TRBJ2-5
CDR3: CASSDATSGGPQETQYF
DNA: TGTGCCAGCAGCGACGCGACTAGCGGGGGCCCCCAAGAGACCCAGTACTTC

V: TRBV19
size: NA
D: TRBD2
J: TRBJ2-5
CDR3: CASTQLTGGQETQYF
DNA: TGTGCCAGTACTCAATTAACGGGGGGCCAAGAGACCCAGTACTTC

V: TRBV7-2
size: NA
D: NA
J: TRBJ1-1
CDR3: CASTSLAGPLQVNTEAFF
DNA: TGTGCCAGCACGTCACTTGCGGGACCCCTACAGGTGAACACTGAAGCTTTCTTT

V: TRBV30
size: NA
D: TRBD1
J: TRBJ1-5
CDR3: CAWSVRGTGILSNQPQHF
DNA: TGTGCCTGGAGTGTACGCGGGACAGGGATTCTTAGCAATCAGCCCCAGCATTTT

V: TRBV11-2
size: once
D: TRBD1
J: TRBJ1-2
CDR3: CASSLMAGGYGYTF
DNA: TGTGCCAGCAGCTTAATGGCAGGGGGGTATGGCTACACCTTC

V: TRBV4-1
size: few
D: TRBD1
J: TRBJ1-3
CDR3: CASSQEDRGPYGNTIYF
DNA: TGCGCCAGCAGCCAGGAGGACAGGGGGCCTTATGGAAACACCATATATTTT

V: TRBV25-1
size: NA
D: TRBD1
J: TRBJ1-1
CDR3: CASSDPQGLNTEAFF
DNA: TGTGCCAGCAGTGACCCACAGGGGTTGAACACTGAAGCTTTCTTT

V: TRBV2
size: NA
D: TRBD1
J: TRBJ2-5
CDR3: CASSGDRALETQYF
DNA: TGTGCCAGCAGTGGGGACAGGGCGTTAGAGACCCAGTACTTC

V: TRBV19
size: NA
D: NA
J: TRBJ1-2
CDR3: CASSPQGLSQRNYGYTF
DNA: TGTGCCAGTAGTCCTCAGGGACTCTCTCAACGCAACTATGGCTACACCTTC

V: TRBV12-1
size: NA
D: NA
J: TRBJ1-1
CDR3: CASSFERGMNTEAFF
DNA: TGTGCCAGCAGCTTTGAAAGGGGAATGAACACTGAAGCTTTCTTT

V: TRBV5-8
size: few
D: TRBD2
J: TRBJ2-5
CDR3: CAGTKSGGEETQYF
DNA: TGTGCCGGGACTAAAAGCGGGGGCGAAGAGACCCAGTACTTC

V: TRBV5-1
size: NA
D: NA
J: TRBJ1-6
CDR3: CASSLETGQNSPLHF
DNA: TGCGCCAGCAGCTTGGAAACAGGGCAGAATTCACCCCTCCACTTT

V: TRBV5-1
size: NA
D: TRBD1
J: TRBJ1-6
CDR3: CASSVGQGGYNSPLHF
DNA: TGCGCCAGCAGCGTCGGACAGGGGGGCTATAATTCACCCCTCCACTTT

V: TRBV5-6
size: few
D: NA
J: TRBJ2-2
CDR3: CASSTGINTGELFF
DNA: TGTGCCAGCAGCACAGGTATAAACACCGGGGAGCTGTTTTTT

V: TRBV5-1
size: NA
D: NA
J: TRBJ1-4
CDR3: CASSLGQTATNEKLFF
DNA: TGCGCCAGCAGCTTGGGACAGACTGCAACTAATGAAAAACTGTTTTTT

V: TRBV28
size: NA
D: NA
J: TRBJ1-1
CDR3: CASSIRGWAEAFF
DNA: TGTGCCAGCAGTATCAGGGGTTGGGCTGAAGCTTTCTTT

V: TRBV2
size: NA
D: TRBD2
J: TRBJ2-2
CDR3: CASSDITSGPTGELFF
DNA: TGTGCCAGCAGTGATATTACTAGCGGGCCTACCGGGGAGCTGTTTTTT

V: TRBV27
size: NA
D: TRBD2
J: TRBJ2-3
CDR3: CASTGGGSPTDTQYF
DNA: TGTGCCAGCACGGGAGGGGGGTCCCCCACAGATACGCAGTATTTT

V: TRBV7-9
size: NA
D: TRBD1
J: TRBJ1-4
CDR3: CASLPDRANEKLFF
DNA: TGTGCCAGCCTCCCCGACAGGGCTAATGAAAAACTGTTTTTT

V: TRBV5-1
size: NA
D: TRBD1
J: TRBJ1-2
CDR3: CASSLGGQARDGYTF
DNA: TGCGCCAGCAGCTTGGGCGGACAGGCGAGGGATGGCTACACCTTC

V: TRBV10-3
size: once
D: TRBD1
J: TRBJ2-5
CDR3: CAISVGQGLETQYF
DNA: TGTGCCATCAGTGTAGGACAGGGTTTAGAGACCCAGTACTTC

V: TRBV7-9
size: NA
D: TRBD1
J: TRBJ1-5
CDR3: CASSLQGSNQPQHF
DNA: TGTGCCAGCAGCCTACAGGGGAGCAATCAGCCCCAGCATTTT

V: TRBV7-2
size: NA
D: NA
J: TRBJ2-7
CDR3: CASSLDRSFSYEQYF
DNA: TGTGCCAGCAGCTTAGACAGGTCTTTTTCCTACGAGCAGTACTTC

V: TRBV27
size: NA
D: TRBD1
J: TRBJ1-2
CDR3: CASSLRGQLYGYTF
DNA: TGTGCCAGCAGTTTAAGGGGACAGCTCTATGGCTACACCTTC

V: TRBV9
size: NA
D: TRBD2
J: TRBJ2-3
CDR3: CASSVEAGGSTDTQYF
DNA: TGTGCCAGCAGCGTAGAGGCGGGGGGTAGCACAGATACGCAGTATTTT

V: TRBV18
size: NA
D: NA
J: TRBJ1-4
CDR3: CASSLSNEKLFF
DNA: TGTGCCAGCTCCCTGAGCAATGAAAAACTGTTTTTT

V: TRBV7-8
size: few
D: TRBD2
J: TRBJ2-1
CDR3: CASSLQTSGGPSTFYNEQFF
DNA: TGTGCCAGCAGCTTACAGACTAGCGGGGGGCCCTCTACCTTTTACAATGAGCAGTTCTTC

V: TRBV21-1
size: NA
D: NA
J: TRBJ1-1
CDR3: CASSLLEGAVWGRTEAFF
DNA: TGTGCCAGCAGCCTACTAGAGGGGGCTGTTTGGGGTAGGACTGAAGCTTTCTTT

V: TRBV5-4
size: NA
D: TRBD2
J: TRBJ2-3
CDR3: CASSLELAGGGQYF
DNA: TGTGCCAGCAGCTTGGAACTAGCGGGTGGCGGGCAGTATTTT

V: TRBV10-1
size: NA
D: TRBD2
J: TRBJ2-3
CDR3: CASSDLTSGGARGTDTQYF
DNA: TGCGCCAGCAGTGATCTCACTAGCGGGGGGGCCAGAGGGACAGATACGCAGTATTTT

V: TRBV6-6
size: many
D: TRBD1
J: TRBJ1-1
CDR3: CASSHSPGQGPEAFF
DNA: TGTGCCAGCAGCCATTCCCCGGGACAGGGCCCTGAAGCTTTCTTT

V: TRBV7-9
size: NA
D: NA
J: TRBJ1-6
CDR3: CASSLGGGANSPLHF
DNA: TGTGCCAGCAGCTTAGGGGGGGGCGCCAATTCACCCCTCCACTTT

V: TRBV2
size: NA
D: TRBD1
J: TRBJ2-5
CDR3: CASSTGGKETQYF
DNA: TGTGCCAGCAGCACAGGGGGCAAAGAGACCCAGTACTTC

V: TRBV6-5
size: NA
D: TRBD1
J: TRBJ1-6
CDR3: CASRGQDFSPLHF
DNA: TGTGCCAGCAGGGGACAGGATTTTTCACCCCTCCACTTT

V: TRBV10-3
size: few
D: TRBD1
J: TRBJ2-7
CDR3: CAIKRRGLYEQYF
DNA: TGTGCCATCAAACGTAGGGGGCTCTACGAGCAGTACTTC

V: TRBV11-3
size: NA
D: NA
J: TRBJ1-2
CDR3: CASSSRPDPEAGYTF
DNA: TGTGCCAGCAGCTCTCGCCCGGACCCGGAGGCTGGCTACACCTTC